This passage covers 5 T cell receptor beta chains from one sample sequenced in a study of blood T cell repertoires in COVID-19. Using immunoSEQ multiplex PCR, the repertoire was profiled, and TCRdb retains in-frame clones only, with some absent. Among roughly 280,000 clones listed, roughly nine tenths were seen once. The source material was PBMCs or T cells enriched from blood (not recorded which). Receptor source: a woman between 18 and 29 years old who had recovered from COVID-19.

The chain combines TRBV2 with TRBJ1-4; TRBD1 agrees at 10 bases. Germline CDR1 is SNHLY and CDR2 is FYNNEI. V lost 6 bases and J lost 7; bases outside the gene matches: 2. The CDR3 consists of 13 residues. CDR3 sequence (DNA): TGTGCCAGCAGAGACAGGGGGCGTGAAAAACTGTTTTTT. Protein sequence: CASRDRGREKLFF.

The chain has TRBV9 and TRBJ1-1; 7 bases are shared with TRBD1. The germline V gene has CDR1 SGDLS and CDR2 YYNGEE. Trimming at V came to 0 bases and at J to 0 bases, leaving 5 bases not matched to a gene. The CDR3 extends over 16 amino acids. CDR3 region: CASSVAGGGMNTEAFF. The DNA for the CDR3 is TGTGCCAGCAGCGTAGCTGGAGGGGGCATGAACACTGAAGCTTTCTTT.

For the CDR3, the DNA is TGTGCCAGCAGCCCTCGCCGGAGGGTTTATAGCAATCAGCCCCAGCATTTT. Translation gives CASSPRRRVYSNQPQHF. The V and J genes are TRBV21-1 and TRBJ1-5. TRBV21-1 is designated a pseudogene. The CDR3 spans 17 residues.

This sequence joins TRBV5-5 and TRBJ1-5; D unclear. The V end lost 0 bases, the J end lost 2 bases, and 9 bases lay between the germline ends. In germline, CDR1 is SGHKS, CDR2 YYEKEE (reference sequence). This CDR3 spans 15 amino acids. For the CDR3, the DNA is TGTGCCAGCAGCTTGGGCGGGATCGGCAATCAGCCCCAGCATTTT. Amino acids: CASSLGGIGNQPQHF. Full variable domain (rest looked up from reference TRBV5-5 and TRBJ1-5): DAGVTQSPTHLIKTRGQQVTLRCSPISGHKSVSWYQQVLGQGPQFIFQYYEKEERGRGNFPDRFSARQFPNYSSELNVNALLLGDSALYLCASSLGGIGNQPQHFGDGTRLSIL.

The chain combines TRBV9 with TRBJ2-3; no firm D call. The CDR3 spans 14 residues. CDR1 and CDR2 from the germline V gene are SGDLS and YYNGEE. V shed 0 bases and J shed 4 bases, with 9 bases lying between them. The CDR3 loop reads CASSVESSADTQYF. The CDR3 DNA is TGTGCCAGCAGCGTAGAATCTTCGGCAGATACGCAGTATTTT.